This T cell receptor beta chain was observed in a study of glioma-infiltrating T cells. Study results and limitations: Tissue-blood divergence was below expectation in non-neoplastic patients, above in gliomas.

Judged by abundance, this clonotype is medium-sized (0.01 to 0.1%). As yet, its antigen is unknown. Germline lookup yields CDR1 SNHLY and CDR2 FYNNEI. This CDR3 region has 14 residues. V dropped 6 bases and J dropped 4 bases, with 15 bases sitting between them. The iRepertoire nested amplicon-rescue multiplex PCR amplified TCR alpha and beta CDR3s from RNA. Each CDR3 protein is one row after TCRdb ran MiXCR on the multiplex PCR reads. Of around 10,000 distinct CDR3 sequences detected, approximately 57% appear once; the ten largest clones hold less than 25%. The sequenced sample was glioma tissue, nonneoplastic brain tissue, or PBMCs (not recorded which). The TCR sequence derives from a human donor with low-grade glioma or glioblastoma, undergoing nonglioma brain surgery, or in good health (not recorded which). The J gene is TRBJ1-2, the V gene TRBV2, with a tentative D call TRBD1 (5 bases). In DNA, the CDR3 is TGTGCCAGCAGCGGTACAGGTTCGGTCTATGGCTACACCTTC. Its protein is CASSGTGSVYGYTF.